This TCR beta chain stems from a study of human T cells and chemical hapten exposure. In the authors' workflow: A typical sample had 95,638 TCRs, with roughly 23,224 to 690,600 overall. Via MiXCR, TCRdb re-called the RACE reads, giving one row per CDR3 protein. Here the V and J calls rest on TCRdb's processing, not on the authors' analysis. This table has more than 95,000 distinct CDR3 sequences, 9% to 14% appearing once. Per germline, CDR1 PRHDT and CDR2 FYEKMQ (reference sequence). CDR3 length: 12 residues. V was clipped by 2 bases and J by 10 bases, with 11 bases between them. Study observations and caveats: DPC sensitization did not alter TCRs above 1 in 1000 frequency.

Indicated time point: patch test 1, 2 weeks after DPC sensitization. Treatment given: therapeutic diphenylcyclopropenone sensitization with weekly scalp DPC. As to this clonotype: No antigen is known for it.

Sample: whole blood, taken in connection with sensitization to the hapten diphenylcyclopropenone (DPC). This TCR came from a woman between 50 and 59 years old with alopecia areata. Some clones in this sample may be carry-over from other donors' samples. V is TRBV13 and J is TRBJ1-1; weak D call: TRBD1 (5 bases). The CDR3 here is CASSLLLQAAFF. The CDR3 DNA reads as TGTGCCAGCAGCTTACTTTTACAGGCAGCTTTCTTT.